The 10 T cell receptor beta chains presented below share a single source sample, sequenced in a study of control samples from healthy donors and cancer patients. TCRdb keeps only in-frame clones here, not all; method: immunoSEQ multiplex PCR. The sample has some 190,000 clones; around 93% are singletons. Material for sequencing was blood. The source of these receptors is a young man in good health.

This clone was seen once. The chain couples TRBV15 to TRBJ2-7; D call uncertain. The CDR3 sequence is 11 residues long. V lost 3 bases to trimming and J lost 6 bases, with 6 bases between them. Germline V gene lookup returns CDR1 LNHNV and CDR2 YYDKDF (reference sequence). The CDR3 nucleotides read TGTGCCACCAGCAGCTTTAGCGAGCAGTACTTC. Amino acid sequence: CATSSFSEQYF.

The gene calls are TRBV7-3 and TRBJ1-6, with a tentative D call TRBD1 (6 bases). CDR1 SGHTA and CDR2 FQGTGA come from the germline V gene. This CDR3 is 14 amino acids long. V was clipped by 4 bases and J by 5 bases, with 9 bases between them. The CDR3 reads CASSSGTNNSPLHF. For the CDR3, the DNA is TGTGCCAGCAGCTCCGGGACAAATAATTCACCCCTCCACTTT.

V gene TRBV10-1 combines with J gene TRBJ2-7, with TRBD1 as a possible D gene (5 bases). Trimming pared 10 bases from V and 3 bases from J, leaving 16 bases between. The CDR3 spans 13 residues. Germline assignment: CDR1 WNHNN and CDR2 SYGVQD (reference sequence). In DNA, the CDR3 is TGCGCCACAGGCACCGGCCAGGGCTACGAGCAGTACTTC. This translates into CATGTGQGYEQYF.

The chain has TRBV19 and TRBJ1-3; D may be TRBD1 (6 bases). The CDR3 has 15 amino acids. With 2 bases removed from V and 3 bases from J, the gap between germline ends came to 11 bases. Germline CDR1 reads LNHDA; CDR2 reads SQIVND (reference sequence). CDR3 nucleotide sequence: TGTGCCAGTAGTATACCAGGGGCTAGTGGAAACACCATATATTTT. As protein: CASSIPGASGNTIYF.

The V gene is TRBV19, the J gene TRBJ2-1, with D hard to call. Germline lookup yields CDR1 LNHDA and CDR2 SQIVND (reference sequence). V was pared by 7 bases and J by 1 base, with 8 bases between. The CDR3 has 13 residues. The CDR3 here is CASKPRSYNEQFF. Written as DNA, the CDR3 is TGTGCCAGTAAACCCCGGTCCTACAATGAGCAGTTCTTC.

There are a few counts of this clone. The rearrangement uses TRBV2 and TRBJ1-1; D is unclear. The CDR3 contains 14 residues. The ends were cut back, 1 base at V and 6 bases at J, with 12 bases in the middle. The germline CDR1 and CDR2 sequences are SNHLY and FYNNEI. As DNA, the CDR3 is TGTGCCAGCAGTGAAGGACCTTGGGAAGCTGAAGCTTTCTTT. Translating it yields CASSEGPWEAEAFF.

J is TRBJ1-2 and V is TRBV5-6; D gene uncertain. The V end lost 0 bases, the J end lost 6 bases, and 21 bases lay between the germline ends. In germline, CDR1 is SGHDT, CDR2 YYEEEE. The CDR3 consists of 17 residues. CDR3 sequence: CASSLVGSESRRDGYTF. Here the CDR3 DNA reads TGTGCCAGCAGCTTGGTGGGTAGCGAGTCCCGAAGGGATGGCTACACCTTC.

The V call is TRBV5-1, the J call TRBJ2-3, with D perhaps being TRBD1 or TRBD2 (5 bases each). V was shortened by 0 bases and J by 2 bases, with 10 bases between the two germline ends. The CDR3 extends over 15 amino acids. Germline lookup yields CDR1 SGHRS and CDR2 YFSETQ. The CDR3 loop is CASSLGGATTDTQYF. The DNA of the CDR3 is TGCGCCAGCAGCTTGGGAGGGGCCACCACAGATACGCAGTATTTT. The entire variable domain, with the rest obtained from reference TRBV5-1 and TRBJ2-3, is as follows: KAGVTQTPRYLIKTRGQQVTLSCSPISGHRSVSWYQQTPGQGLQFLFEYFSETQRNKGNFPGRFSGRQFSNSRSEMNVSTLELGDSALYLCASSLGGATTDTQYFGPGTRLTVL.

In nucleotides, the CDR3 is TGCGCCAGCAGCCAAGAAGGGGGGCCGAGGCAACAGCCCCAGCATTTT. This encodes CASSQEGGPRQQPQHF. The chain recombines TRBV4-1 with TRBJ1-5; D may be TRBD1 (6 bases). CDR1 MGHRA and CDR2 YSYEKL come from the germline V gene. The CDR3 contains 16 residues. V was pared by 0 bases and J by 7 bases, with 16 bases between.

The rearrangement joins TRBV5-1 to TRBJ1-3, with TRBD1 identical over 9 bases. The V gene's germline CDR1 is SGHRS and CDR2 YFSETQ. The CDR3 length is 17 residues. V was clipped by 5 bases and J by 2 bases; unmatched bases: 11. The chain's CDR3 is CASRPSQGAGTGNTIYF. CDR3 in DNA: TGCGCCAGCAGGCCATCACAGGGGGCAGGAACTGGAAACACCATATATTTT.